Each of the 9 T cell receptor beta chains below was sequenced from the same sample in a study of human T cells and chemical hapten exposure. MiXCR, applied by TCRdb to the RACE reads, yields one record per CDR3 protein. The sample has about 180,000 distinct CDR3 sequences, around 30% seen once. The time point is: pre-sensitization, week 0. Treatment given: therapeutic diphenylcyclopropenone sensitization with weekly scalp DPC. This sample comprised whole blood, obtained in connection with sensitization to the hapten diphenylcyclopropenone (DPC). The receptors stem from a woman under 40 with alopecia areata. Some clones in this sample may be carry-over from other donors' samples.

The chain couples TRBV29-1 to TRBJ2-1; D ambiguous. Germline V gene data show CDR1 as SQVTM and CDR2 as ANQGSEA. Trimming shortened V by 4 bases and J by 9 bases, and 13 bases separated the two germline ends. The CDR3 has 12 amino acids. Here the CDR3 DNA reads TGCAGCGTTGTTTTAGCAGGCCTTGAGCAGTTCTTC. The encoded protein is CSVVLAGLEQFF.

This clonotype was counted between two and nine times. The chain employs TRBV6-4 and TRBJ2-3; D is perhaps TRBD2 (6 bases). This CDR3 is 15 amino acids long. Germline CDR1 reads MRHNA; CDR2 reads SNTAGT. V lost 3 bases, J lost 2 bases, and 12 bases lay in between. CDR3 bases: TGTGCCAGCAGTGATCCACTAGCCCCCACAGATACGCAGTATTTT. Amino acid sequence: CASSDPLAPTDTQYF.

The chain carries TRBV11-2 and TRBJ2-5; D is possibly TRBD1 (6 bases). The CDR3 spans 13 residues. Per germline, CDR1 SGHAT and CDR2 FQNNGV. Trimming took 5 bases from V and 7 from J, leaving 14 bases between them. CDR3 residues: CASSPRTRGTQYF. CDR3 nucleotide sequence: TGTGCCAGCAGCCCGCGGACCAGGGGGACCCAGTACTTC.

This clonotype was seen only a few times. At one end the junction does not follow the germline gene, possibly because of a read error. The rearrangement links TRBV6-2 or TRBV6-3 to TRBJ2-1, with 8 positions matching TRBD2. Germline CDR1 reads MNHEY; CDR2 reads SVGEGT. The length of the CDR3 is 12 residues. In DNA, the CDR3 is TGTGCCAGCAGTTACCGTAGCGGGACGACTTCCTTC. As protein: CASSYRSGTTSF.

This chain links TRBV5-4 with TRBJ2-3; no reliable D call. Germline assignment: CDR1 SGHNT and CDR2 YYREEE (reference sequence). Trimming removed 4 bases at V and 2 bases at J, with 11 bases between. The CDR3 runs to 14 residues. In DNA form, the CDR3 reads TGTGCCAGCAGCCCCGGGCCAGACACAGATACGCAGTATTTT. Amino acids: CASSPGPDTDTQYF.

The chain is built from TRBV7-2 and TRBJ2-7; 12 positions agree with TRBD2. CDR1 SGHTA and CDR2 FQGNSA come from the germline V gene. There are 14 residues in the CDR3. The V segment lost 6 bases and the J segment 4 bases; nucleotides outside the gene matches: 4. CDR3: CASRRTSGDYEQYF. CDR3 DNA sequence: TGTGCCAGCAGACGGACTAGCGGGGATTACGAGCAGTACTTC. Filled out from reference TRBV7-2 and TRBJ2-7, the complete variable domain reads GAGVSQSPSNKVTEKGKDVELRCDPISGHTALYWYRQSLGQGLEFLIYFQGNSAPDKSGLPSDRFSAERTGGSVSTLTIQRTQQEDSAVYLCASRRTSGDYEQYFGPGTRLTVT.

The V gene is TRBV5-6, the J gene TRBJ1-4; tentatively, D is TRBD1 (5 bases). Germline values: CDR1 SGHDT, CDR2 YYEEEE. The CDR3 spans 16 residues. The V end lost 4 bases, the J end lost 5 bases, and 18 bases lay between the germline ends. Written as DNA, the CDR3 is TGTGCCAGCAGCCTAAGACAGACCGGACCAAATGAAAAACTGTTTTTT. Its protein is CASSLRQTGPNEKLFF. Drawing the rest from reference TRBV5-6 and TRBJ1-4, the complete variable domain is DAGVTQSPTHLIKTRGQQVTLRCSPKSGHDTVSWYQQALGQGPQFIFQYYEEEERQRGNFPDRFSGHQFPNYSSELNVNALLLGDSALYLCASSLRQTGPNEKLFFGSGTQLSVL.

This clonotype was observed a few times. The V call is TRBV20-1, the J call TRBJ2-1; D might be TRBD1 (6 bases). Between the trimmed V and J ends, which lost 3 bases and 6 bases, there was a span of 9 bases. The V gene's germline CDR1 is DFQATT and CDR2 SNEGSKA (reference sequence). There are 12 residues in the CDR3. This chain's CDR3 is CSASPDSNEQFF. CDR3 sequence (DNA): TGCAGTGCTAGCCCGGACAGCAATGAGCAGTTCTTC.

The chain links TRBV2 to TRBJ1-2, with TRBD1 matching 7 bases. Trimming cost V 5 bases and J 0 bases; bases outside gene matches: 6. This CDR3 is built from 15 residues. Germline CDR1 and CDR2: SNHLY and FYNNEI. In DNA, the CDR3 is TGTGCCAGCAGTTTCACAGGGGCAGCTAACTATGGCTACACCTTC. Protein product: CASSFTGAANYGYTF. Combining the CDR3 with reference TRBV2 and TRBJ1-2 gives the whole variable domain EPEVTQTPSHQVTQMGQEVILRCVPISNHLYFYWYRQILGQKVEFLVSFYNNEISEKSEIFDDQFSVERPDGSNFTLKIRSTKLEDSAMYFCASSFTGAANYGYTFGSGTRLTVV.